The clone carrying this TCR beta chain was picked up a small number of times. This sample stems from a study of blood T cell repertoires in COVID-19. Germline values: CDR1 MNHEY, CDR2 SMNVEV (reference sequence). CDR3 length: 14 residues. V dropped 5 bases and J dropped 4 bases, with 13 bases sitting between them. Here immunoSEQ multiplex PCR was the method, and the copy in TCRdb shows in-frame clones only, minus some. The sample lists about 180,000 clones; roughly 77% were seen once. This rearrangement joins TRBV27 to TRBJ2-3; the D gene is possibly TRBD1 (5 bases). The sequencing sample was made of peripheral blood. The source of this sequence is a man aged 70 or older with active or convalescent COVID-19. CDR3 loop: CASSQGGIADTQYF. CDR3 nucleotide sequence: TGTGCCAGCAGTCAGGGTGGAATCGCAGATACGCAGTATTTT.